This T cell receptor (beta chain) was captured by sequencing in a study of T cell responses to AZD1222 COVID-19 vaccine. The germline V gene encodes CDR1 GTSNPN and CDR2 SVGIG (reference sequence). Trimming cost V 4 bases and J 4 bases, with 8 bases left between them. The CDR3 covers 13 residues. Sequencing was performed with immunoSEQ multiplex PCR; in TCRdb, only in-frame clones are kept and a portion is missing. The sample includes tens of thousands of clones, roughly 85% of them seen just once. Points from the study as a whole: The donor group comprised mostly white British people and more females; the analysis possibly underestimated clonal diversity. Across spike, vaccine-associated CD4 TCRs were found, dominant at 160-218 and 743-854.

As regards this clone: Its target is unknown.

The sequences come from peripheral blood, collected on day 0 of AZD1222 vaccination. The TCR sequence derives from an adult in good health. This chain links TRBV30 with TRBJ1-6, with unresolved D. The CDR3 DNA follows: TGTGCCTGGACTCCACAATATAATTCACCCCTCCACTTT. Its protein product is CAWTPQYNSPLHF.